This T cell receptor (beta chain) was recovered during a study of blood T cells in healthy people across ages. Next came a second PCR, run for 7 to 11 cycles, which used a sample-barcoded 5' primer along with a J-beta primer mix. Using its own MiXCR run on the 5' RACE reads, TCRdb lists one record per CDR3 protein. The sample has roughly 410,000 distinct CDR3 sequences, about half seen once; the top ten hold about 54%. Comment on this clonotype: Its antigen is still unknown.

Findings and caveats of the study: TCR beta diversity, measured per million T cells, fell in a roughly linear way with age.

This CDR3 comprises 15 residues. V was clipped by 6 bases and J by 6 bases; unmatched bases: 12. Germline V gene data show CDR1 as KGHSH and CDR2 as LQKENI. This receptor was identified in a man between 60 and 70 years old in good health. The sample consisted of blood. This chain links TRBV18 with TRBJ2-7, with 9 bases aligning to TRBD1. The CDR3 nucleotides are TGTGCCAGCTCGTCAACGCCGGGACAGGGAAGCGAGCAGTACTTC. Residues: CASSSTPGQGSEQYF.